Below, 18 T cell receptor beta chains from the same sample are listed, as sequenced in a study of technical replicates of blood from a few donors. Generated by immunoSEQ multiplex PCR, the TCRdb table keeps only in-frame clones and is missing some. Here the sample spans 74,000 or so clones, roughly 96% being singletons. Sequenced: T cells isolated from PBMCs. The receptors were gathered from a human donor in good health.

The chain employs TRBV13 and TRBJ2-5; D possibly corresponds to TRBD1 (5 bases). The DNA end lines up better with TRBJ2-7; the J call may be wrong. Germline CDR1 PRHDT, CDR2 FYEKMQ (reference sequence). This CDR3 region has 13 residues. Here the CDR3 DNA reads TGTGCCAGCAGCTTAGTCAGGGATCTCGAGCAGTACTTC. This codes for CASSLVRDLEQYF.

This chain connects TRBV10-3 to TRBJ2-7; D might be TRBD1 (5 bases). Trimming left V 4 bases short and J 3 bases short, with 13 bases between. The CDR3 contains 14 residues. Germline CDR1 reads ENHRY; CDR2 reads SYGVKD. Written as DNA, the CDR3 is TGTGCCATCAGTGGGGGATCCGACAGCTACGAGCAGTACTTC. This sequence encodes CAISGGSDSYEQYF.

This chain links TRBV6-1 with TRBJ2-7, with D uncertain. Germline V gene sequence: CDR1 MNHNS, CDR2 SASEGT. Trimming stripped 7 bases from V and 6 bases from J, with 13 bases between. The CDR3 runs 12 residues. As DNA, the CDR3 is TGTGCCAGCACTCCCACTCCGGTCGAGCAGTACTTC. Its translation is CASTPTPVEQYF.

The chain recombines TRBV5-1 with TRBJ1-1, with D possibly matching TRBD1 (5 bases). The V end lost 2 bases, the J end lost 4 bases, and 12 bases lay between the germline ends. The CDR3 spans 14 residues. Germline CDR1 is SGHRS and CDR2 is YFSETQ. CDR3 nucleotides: TGCGCCAGCAGCTTACGGGGGGATGGCACTGAAGCTTTCTTT. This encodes CASSLRGDGTEAFF.

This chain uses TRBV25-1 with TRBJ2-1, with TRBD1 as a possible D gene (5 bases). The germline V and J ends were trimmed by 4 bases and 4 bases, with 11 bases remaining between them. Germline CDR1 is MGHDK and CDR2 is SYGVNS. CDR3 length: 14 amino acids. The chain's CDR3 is CASSGGDSYNEQFF. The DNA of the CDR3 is TGTGCCAGCAGTGGTGGAGACAGTTACAATGAGCAGTTCTTC.

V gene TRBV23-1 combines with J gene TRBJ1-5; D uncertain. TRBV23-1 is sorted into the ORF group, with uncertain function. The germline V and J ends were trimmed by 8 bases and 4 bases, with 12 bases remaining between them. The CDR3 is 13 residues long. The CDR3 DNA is TGCGCCAGCGGCCTCAGAGGTAATCAGCCCCAGCATTTT. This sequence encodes CASGLRGNQPQHF.

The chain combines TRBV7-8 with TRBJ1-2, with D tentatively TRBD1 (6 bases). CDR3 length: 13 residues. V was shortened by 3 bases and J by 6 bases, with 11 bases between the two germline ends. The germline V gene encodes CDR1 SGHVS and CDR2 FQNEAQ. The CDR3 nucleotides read TGTGCCAGCAGCTTGAGGGGGAGTAATGGCTACACCTTC. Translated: CASSLRGSNGYTF.

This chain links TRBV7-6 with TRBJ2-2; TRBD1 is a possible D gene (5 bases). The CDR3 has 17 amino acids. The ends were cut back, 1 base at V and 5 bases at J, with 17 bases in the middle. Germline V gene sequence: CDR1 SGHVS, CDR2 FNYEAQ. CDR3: CASSLGSSLAGTGELFF. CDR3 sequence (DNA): TGTGCCAGCAGCTTAGGCAGCTCCTTGGCAGGGACCGGGGAGCTGTTTTTT.

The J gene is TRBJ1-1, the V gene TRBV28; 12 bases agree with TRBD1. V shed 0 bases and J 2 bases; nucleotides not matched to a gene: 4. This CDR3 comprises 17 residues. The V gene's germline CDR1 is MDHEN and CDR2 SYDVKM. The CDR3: CASSLWGTGGFNTEAFF. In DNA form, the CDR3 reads TGTGCCAGCAGTTTATGGGGGACAGGGGGCTTCAACACTGAAGCTTTCTTT.

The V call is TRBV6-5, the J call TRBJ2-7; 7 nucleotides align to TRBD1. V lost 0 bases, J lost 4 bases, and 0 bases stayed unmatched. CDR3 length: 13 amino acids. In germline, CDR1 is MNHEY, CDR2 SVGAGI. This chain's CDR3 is CASSYSTGYEQYF. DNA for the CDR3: TGTGCCAGCAGTTACTCGACAGGGTACGAGCAGTACTTC.

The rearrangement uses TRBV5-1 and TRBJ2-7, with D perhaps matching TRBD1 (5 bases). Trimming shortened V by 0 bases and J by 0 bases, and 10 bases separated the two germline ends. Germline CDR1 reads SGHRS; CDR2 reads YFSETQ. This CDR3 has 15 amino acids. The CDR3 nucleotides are TGCGCCAGCAGCTTGGCGGCAGGGTCCTCCTACGAGCAGTACTTC. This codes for CASSLAAGSSYEQYF.

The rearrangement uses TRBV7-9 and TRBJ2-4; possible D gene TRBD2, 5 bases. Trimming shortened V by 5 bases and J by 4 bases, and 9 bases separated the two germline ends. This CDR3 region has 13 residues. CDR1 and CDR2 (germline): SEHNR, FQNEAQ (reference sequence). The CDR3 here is CASSHWRKNIQYF. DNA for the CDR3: TGTGCCAGCAGCCACTGGAGGAAAAACATTCAGTACTTC.

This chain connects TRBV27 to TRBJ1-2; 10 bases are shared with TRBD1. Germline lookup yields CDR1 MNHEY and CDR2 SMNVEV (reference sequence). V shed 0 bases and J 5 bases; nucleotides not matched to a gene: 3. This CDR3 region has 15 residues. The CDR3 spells CASSLSWTGGYGYTF. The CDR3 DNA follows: TGTGCCAGCAGTTTATCTTGGACAGGGGGTTATGGCTACACCTTC.

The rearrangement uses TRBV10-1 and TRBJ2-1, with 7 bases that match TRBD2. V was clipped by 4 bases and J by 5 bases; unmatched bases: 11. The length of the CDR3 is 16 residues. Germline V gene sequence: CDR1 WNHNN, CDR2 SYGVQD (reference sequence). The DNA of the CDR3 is TGCGCCAGCAGTGTGCCCGGTACTAGCGAGCACAATGAGCAGTTCTTC. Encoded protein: CASSVPGTSEHNEQFF.

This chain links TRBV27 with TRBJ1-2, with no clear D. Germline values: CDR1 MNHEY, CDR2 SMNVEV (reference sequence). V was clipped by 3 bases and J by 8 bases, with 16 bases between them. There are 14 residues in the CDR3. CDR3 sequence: CASSFVGGAQGYTF. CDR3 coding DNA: TGTGCCAGCAGTTTCGTCGGCGGCGCTCAGGGCTACACCTTC.

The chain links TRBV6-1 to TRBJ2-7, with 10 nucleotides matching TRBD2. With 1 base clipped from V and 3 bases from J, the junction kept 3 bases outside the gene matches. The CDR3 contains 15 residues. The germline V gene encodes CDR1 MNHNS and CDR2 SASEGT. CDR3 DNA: TGTGCCAGCAGTGAAGGGTTAGCGGGAGGCTACGAGCAGTACTTC. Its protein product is CASSEGLAGGYEQYF.

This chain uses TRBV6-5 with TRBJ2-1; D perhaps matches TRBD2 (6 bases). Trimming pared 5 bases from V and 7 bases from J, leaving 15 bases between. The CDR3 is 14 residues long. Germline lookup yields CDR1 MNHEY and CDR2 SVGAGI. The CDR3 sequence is CASSRGTGGNEQFF. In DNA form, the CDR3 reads TGTGCCAGCAGTCGGGGGACTGGAGGAAATGAGCAGTTCTTC.

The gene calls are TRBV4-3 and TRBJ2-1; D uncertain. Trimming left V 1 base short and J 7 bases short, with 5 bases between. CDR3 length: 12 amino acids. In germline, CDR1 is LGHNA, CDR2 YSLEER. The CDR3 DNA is TGCGCCAGCAGCCAAGTCCCGAATGAGCAGTTCTTC. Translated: CASSQVPNEQFF.